This entry features one TCR beta chain sequence. This CDR3 spans 14 amino acids. CDR1 is SGHAT and CDR2 is FQNNGV in the germline V gene. V was pared by 5 bases and J by 1 base, with 11 bases between. Under the authors' procedure: Nucleated cell counts were estimated from reference gene primer amplification. Repertoires were generated with immunoSEQ multiplex PCR, while TCRdb's copy carries only in-frame clones and drops some. The V and J calls and clone size were taken over from that table, and D and trimming were inferred from the DNA. Of fewer than 200,000 clones listed, 88% are singletons. The sample belongs to a study of blood T cell repertoires in COVID-19. Across the study: Sample material is recorded as cDNA or gDNA derived from T cells, B-cell-depleted T cells, or PBMCs.

The receptor was isolated from a middle-aged man who had recovered from COVID-19. The sample was peripheral blood. The chain is built from TRBV11-2 and TRBJ2-5; no definite D call. DNA for the CDR3: TGTGCCAGCAGCGCAGAAAACCTCCAAGAGACCCAGTACTTC. Translation gives CASSAENLQETQYF.